In its sample, the clone carrying this T cell receptor (beta chain) was seen many times. The sample comes from a study of naive and memory T cell subsets. Ligated cDNA underwent four rounds of PCR with nested alpha and beta constant region primers and SP2. TCRdb redid the calling of the 5' RACE reads with MiXCR, one entry per CDR3 protein. The sample records more than 45,000 distinct CDR3 sequences, about 4.4% being singletons. A UMI-containing oligonucleotide was joined by 3' ligation to the TCR cDNA template. The CDR3 loop spans 16 amino acids. Trimming took 4 bases from V and 3 from J; bases not matched to a gene: 14. Germline CDR1 and CDR2: DFQATT and SNEGSKA (reference sequence).

The clonotype originates from a female donor in good health. The chain couples TRBV20-1 to TRBJ2-7, with TRBD2 identical over 8 bases. The CDR3 loop is CSAKQAGVIGGYEQYF. The CDR3 DNA follows: TGCAGTGCTAAACAAGCGGGAGTGATTGGTGGCTACGAGCAGTACTTC.